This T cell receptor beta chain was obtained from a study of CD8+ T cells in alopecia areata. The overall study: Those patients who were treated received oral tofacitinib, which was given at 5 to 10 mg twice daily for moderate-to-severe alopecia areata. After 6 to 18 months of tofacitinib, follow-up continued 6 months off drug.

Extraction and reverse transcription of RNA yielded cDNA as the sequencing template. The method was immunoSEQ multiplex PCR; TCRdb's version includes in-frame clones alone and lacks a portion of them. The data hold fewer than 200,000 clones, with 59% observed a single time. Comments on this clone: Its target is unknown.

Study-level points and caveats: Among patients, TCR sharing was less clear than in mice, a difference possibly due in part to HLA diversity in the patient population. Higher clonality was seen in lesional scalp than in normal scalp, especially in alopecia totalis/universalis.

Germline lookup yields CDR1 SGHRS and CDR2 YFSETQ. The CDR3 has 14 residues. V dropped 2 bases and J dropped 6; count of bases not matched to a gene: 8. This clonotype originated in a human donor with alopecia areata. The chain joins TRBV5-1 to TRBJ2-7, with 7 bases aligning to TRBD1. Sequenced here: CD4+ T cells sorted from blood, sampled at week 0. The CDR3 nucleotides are TGCGCCAGCAGCTTCCAGGGGGAGTCGGCCGAGCAGTACTTC. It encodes CASSFQGESAEQYF.